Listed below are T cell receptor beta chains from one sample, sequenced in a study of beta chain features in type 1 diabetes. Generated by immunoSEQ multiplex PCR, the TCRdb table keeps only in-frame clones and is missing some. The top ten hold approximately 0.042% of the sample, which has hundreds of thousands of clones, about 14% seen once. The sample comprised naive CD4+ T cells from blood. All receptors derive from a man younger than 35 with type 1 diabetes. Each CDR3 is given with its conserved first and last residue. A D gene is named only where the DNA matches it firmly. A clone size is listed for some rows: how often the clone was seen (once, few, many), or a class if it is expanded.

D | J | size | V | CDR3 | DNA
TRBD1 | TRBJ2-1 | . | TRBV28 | CASSPYRTGISNEQFF | TGTGCCAGCAGTCCATACCGGACAGGGATATCCAATGAGCAGTTCTTC
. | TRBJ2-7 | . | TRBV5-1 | CASSLDTYEQYF | TGCGCCAGCAGCTTGGATACATACGAGCAGTACTTC
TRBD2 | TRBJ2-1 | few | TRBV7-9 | CASSLLWVAGETQFF | TGTGCCAGCAGCTTACTCTGGGTAGCGGGAGAAACGCAGTTCTTC
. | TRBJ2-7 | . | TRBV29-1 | CSGMGGAPYEQYF | TGCAGCGGAATGGGGGGCGCCCCCTACGAGCAGTACTTC
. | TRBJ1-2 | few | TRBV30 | CAWSNQAGIYGYTF | TGTGCCTGGAGTAACCAGGCGGGGATCTATGGCTACACCTTC
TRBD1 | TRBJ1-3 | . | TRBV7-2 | CASSKYGQGGNTIYF | TGTGCCAGCAGCAAGTATGGACAGGGGGGAAACACCATATATTTT
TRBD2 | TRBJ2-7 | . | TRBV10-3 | CASGAGEYEQYF | TGTGCCTCAGGAGCGGGAGAATACGAGCAGTACTTC
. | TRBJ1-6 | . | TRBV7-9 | CASSLVGDSPLHF | TGTGCCAGCAGCTTAGTTGGGGATTCACCCCTCCACTTT
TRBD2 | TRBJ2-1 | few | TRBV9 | CASRPTSGAYNEQFF | TGTGCCAGCAGACCAACTAGCGGAGCCTACAATGAGCAGTTCTTC
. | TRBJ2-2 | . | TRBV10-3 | CAIRGSPGELFF | TGTGCCATCAGGGGGTCCCCCGGGGAGCTGTTTTTT
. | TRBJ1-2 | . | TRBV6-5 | CASSYSRRVGGYTF | TGTGCCAGCAGTTACTCGAGGAGGGTCGGGGGCTACACCTTC
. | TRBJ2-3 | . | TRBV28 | CASSLLTDTQYF | TGTGCCAGCAGTTTACTCACAGATACGCAGTATTTT
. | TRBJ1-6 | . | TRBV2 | CASQGTRNSPLHF | TGTGCCAGCCAGGGGACCCGCAATTCACCCCTCCACTTT
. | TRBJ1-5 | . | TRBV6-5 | CASGRTGSNQPQHF | TGTGCCAGCGGACGAACCGGTAGCAATCAGCCCCAGCATTTT
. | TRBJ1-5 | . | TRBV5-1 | CASSLASDQPQHF | TGCGCCAGCAGCTTGGCCAGCGATCAGCCCCAGCATTTT
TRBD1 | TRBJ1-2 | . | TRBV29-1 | CSAMGQGRNYGYTF | TGCAGCGCTATGGGACAGGGGAGAAACTATGGCTACACCTTC
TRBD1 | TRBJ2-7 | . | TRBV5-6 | CASSLTGTGYYEQYF | TGTGCCAGCAGCTTGACCGGGACAGGGTACTACGAGCAGTACTTC
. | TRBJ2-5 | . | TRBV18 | CASSSGETQYF | TGTGCCAGTTCCTCAGGGGAGACCCAGTACTTC
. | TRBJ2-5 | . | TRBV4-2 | CASSQDLTETQYF | TGTGCCAGCAGCCAAGATTTGACGGAGACCCAGTACTTC
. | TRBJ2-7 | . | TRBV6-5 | CASIPGGSYEQYF | TGTGCCAGCATCCCCGGGGGTTCCTACGAGCAGTACTTC
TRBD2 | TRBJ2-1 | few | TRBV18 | CASSPSGSYNEQFF | TGTGCCAGCTCACCTAGCGGGAGTTACAATGAGCAGTTCTTC
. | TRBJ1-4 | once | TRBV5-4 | CASGPREKLFF | TGTGCCAGCGGCCCCAGGGAAAAACTGTTTTTT
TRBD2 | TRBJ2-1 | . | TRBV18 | CASSPSAGYNEQFF | TGTGCCAGCTCACCCTCAGCGGGATACAATGAGCAGTTCTTC
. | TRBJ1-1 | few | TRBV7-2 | CASSFLAGENTEAFF | TGTGCCAGCAGCTTTTTAGCAGGGGAGAACACTGAAGCTTTCTTT
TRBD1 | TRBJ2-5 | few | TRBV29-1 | CSVPDRAVQETQYF | TGCAGCGTCCCGGACAGGGCGGTCCAAGAGACCCAGTACTTC
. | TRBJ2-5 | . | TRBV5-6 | CASSSTGAETQYF | TGTGCCAGCAGCTCGACGGGGGCGGAGACCCAGTACTTC
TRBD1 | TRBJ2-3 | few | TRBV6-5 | CASRLQGGTDTQYF | TGTGCCAGCAGGCTCCAGGGGGGCACAGATACGCAGTATTTT
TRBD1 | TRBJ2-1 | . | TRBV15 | CATSGQGASYNEQFF | TGTGCCACCAGCGGACAGGGGGCCTCCTACAATGAGCAGTTCTTC
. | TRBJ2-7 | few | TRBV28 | CASSLWTNSYEQYF | TGTGCCAGCAGTTTATGGACTAACTCCTACGAGCAGTACTTC
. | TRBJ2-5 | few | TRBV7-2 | CASRGVETQYF | TGTGCCAGCAGGGGGGTGGAGACCCAGTACTTC
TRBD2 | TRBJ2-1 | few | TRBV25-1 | CASSESASGTNEQFF | TGTGCCAGCAGTGAGTCGGCTAGCGGGACCAATGAGCAGTTCTTC
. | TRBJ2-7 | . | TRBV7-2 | CASSSDTSSYEQYF | TGTGCCAGCAGCTCGGACACCAGCTCCTACGAGCAGTACTTC
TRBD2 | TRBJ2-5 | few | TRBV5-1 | CASSLPLAGQETQYF | TGCGCCAGCAGCTTACCACTAGCGGGGCAAGAGACCCAGTACTTC
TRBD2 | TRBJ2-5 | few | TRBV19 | CASSRTSGETQYF | TGTGCCAGTAGTCGGACTAGCGGGGAGACCCAGTACTTC
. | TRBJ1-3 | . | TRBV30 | CAWSFLRENTIYF | TGTGCCTGGAGTTTCCTTAGGGAGAACACCATATATTTT
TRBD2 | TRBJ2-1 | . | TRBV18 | CASSPSLAGGPHEQFF | TGTGCCAGCTCACCATCTCTAGCGGGGGGGCCCCATGAGCAGTTCTTC
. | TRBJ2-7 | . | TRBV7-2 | CASSPGTAIPYEQYF | TGTGCCAGCAGCCCAGGGACCGCGATACCCTACGAGCAGTACTTC
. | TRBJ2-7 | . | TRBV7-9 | CASSYEGYEQYF | TGTGCCAGCAGCTATGAAGGCTACGAGCAGTACTTC
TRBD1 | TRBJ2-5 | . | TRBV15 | CATSRDSLAGTGQQETQYF | TGTGCCACCAGCAGAGATAGCCTGGCCGGGACAGGGCAACAAGAGACCCAGTACTTC
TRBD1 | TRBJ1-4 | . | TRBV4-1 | CASSQSTTGGDEKLFF | TGCGCCAGCAGCCAATCTACGACAGGGGGGGATGAAAAACTGTTTTTT
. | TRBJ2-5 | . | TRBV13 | CASSLQGSRETQYF | TGTGCCAGCAGCTTACAGGGTTCTAGAGAGACCCAGTACTTC
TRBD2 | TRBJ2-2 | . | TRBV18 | CASSTRLAGVDTGELFF | TGTGCCAGCTCAACTAGACTAGCGGGAGTCGACACCGGGGAGCTGTTTTTT
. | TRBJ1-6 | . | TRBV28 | CASRRVDRDNSPLHF | TGTGCCAGCAGGAGGGTAGATCGTGATAATTCACCCCTCCACTTT
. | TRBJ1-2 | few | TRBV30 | CACPGPSRGYTF | TGTGCCTGCCCCGGGCCGTCCAGGGGCTACACCTTC
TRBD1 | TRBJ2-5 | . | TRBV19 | CASSTADRAETQYF | TGTGCCAGTAGTACCGCGGACAGGGCCGAGACCCAGTACTTC
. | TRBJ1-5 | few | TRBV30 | CAWGQGTGNQPQHF | TGTGCCTGGGGTCAGGGGACGGGCAATCAGCCCCAGCATTTT
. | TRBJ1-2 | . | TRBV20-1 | CSASINYGYTF | TGCAGTGCTAGTATCAACTATGGCTACACCTTC